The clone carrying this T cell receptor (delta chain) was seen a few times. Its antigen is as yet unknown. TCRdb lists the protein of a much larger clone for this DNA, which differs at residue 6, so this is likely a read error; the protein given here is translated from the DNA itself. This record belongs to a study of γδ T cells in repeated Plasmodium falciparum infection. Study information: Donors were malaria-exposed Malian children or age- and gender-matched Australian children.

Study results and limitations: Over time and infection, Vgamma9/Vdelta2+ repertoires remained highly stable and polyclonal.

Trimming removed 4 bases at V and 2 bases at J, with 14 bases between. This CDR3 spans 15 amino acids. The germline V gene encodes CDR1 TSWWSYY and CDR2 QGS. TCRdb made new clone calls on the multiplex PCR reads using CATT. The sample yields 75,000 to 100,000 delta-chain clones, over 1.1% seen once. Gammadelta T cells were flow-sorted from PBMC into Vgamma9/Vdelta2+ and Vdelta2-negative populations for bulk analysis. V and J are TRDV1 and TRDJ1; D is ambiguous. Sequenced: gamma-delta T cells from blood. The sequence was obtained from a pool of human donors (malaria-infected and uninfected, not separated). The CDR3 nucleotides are TGTGCTCTTGGGGGGTCGATCCGGGTTACCGATAAACTCATCTTT. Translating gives CALGGSIRVTDKLIF.